This T cell receptor beta chain is from a study of T-cell memory formation after mild COVID-19 (dated by TCRdb to about 2021). Study-level background: TCR sequence clusters from the two donors were found to be largely donor specific. Two young, previously healthy adult volunteers made up the cohort, one male and one female. In a couple of donors, T-cell clones that expanded and contracted after mild COVID-19 were followed by sequencing TCRalpha and TCRbeta repertoires longitudinally.

Summary of the overall study and its limitations: The detection of some responding clones in pre-infection memory suggests that pre-existing cross-reactive memory T cells joined the SARS-CoV-2 response. SARS-CoV-2 specificity of the second-wave clones peaking on day 37 was not confirmed. From day 15 to 85, contracting clones showed balanced CD4/CD8 phenotypes, whereas a second wave of clones that expanded from day 15 to 37 leaned towards CD4+. The study included only two mild cases, and larger cohorts that include severe cases with pre-infection samples were judged to be necessary. Contracting CD4+ clones turned up mainly in the CM and EM memory subsets, whereas EMRA was where CD8+ clones were enriched.

The germline V gene sets CDR1 to SGHVS and CDR2 to FQNEAQ. Counted from cysteine to phenylalanine, this CDR3 has 16 amino acids. Just the 48-base CDR3 DNA is kept, in frame starting at base 1. A distance of 12 bases separates the germline ends of V and J, which lose 2 bases and 0 bases respectively. PBMCs were isolated by Ficoll-Paque density gradient centrifugation. The sample was run on an Illumina NovaSeq 6000. Using 5'RACE with constant-segment primers, TCRalpha and TCRbeta cDNA libraries were constructed, with sample barcodes and unique molecular identifiers added in the process. RNA was extracted from every sample with Trizol reagent. Library amplification was performed in two PCR steps, and a second sample barcode and Illumina TruSeq adapters were introduced in the second step. The libraries were sequenced on an Illumina NovaSeq using 2 x 150 bp paired-end reads. The authors' analysis ran thus. With migec v1.2.7, reads were demultiplexed and then collapsed into UMI-guided consensus sequences. Using mixcr v2.1.11, the UMI consensuses were aligned to TRA and TRB V and J templates and assembled into clonotypes. Expanded or contracted clonotypes were those called significant by both edgeR and NoisET, with noise models trained on biological replicates. For edgeR calls, the thresholds were a false discovery rate-adjusted p below 0.01 and a log2 fold-change of 1. As an exploratory analysis of dynamics, PCA with hierarchical clustering was applied to max-normalized trajectories of the 1000 most abundant clonotypes. The CD4 or CD8 phenotype of responding clones was assigned using the separately sequenced CD4+ and CD8+ repertoires. The raw public reads went through TCRdb reprocessing: fastp at Q25, MiXCR clone calling, in-frame beta chains kept. Rows are combined by CDR3 protein, so each entry shows the most common genes and DNA. TCRdb assigned the V and J calls; the authors' analysis was not used. The sample table records about 560,000 distinct CDR3 sequences; about a fifth of these occur just once. In total, the top ten clones hold 7% to 9% of the sample.

This clonotype was counted only a few times. Its antigen is still unknown. No much larger clonotype is one base removed from it; base qualities were not supplied. The rearranged chain carries TRBV7-8 and TRBJ2-3; a tentative D call is TRBD2 (6 bases match). This sequence was found in an adult woman who had mild COVID-19 (a few samples of this study predate the infection). The sample titles of this study are shuffled in the database, so cell type and time point are left out; the donor was told from shared clones. Sequenced material: PBMCs or a T cell subset sorted from them (not recorded which). The nucleotide sequence is TGTGCCAGCAGCTTACAGGCCAGCGGGAGCACAGATACGCAGTATTTT. This is translated as CASSLQASGSTDTQYF.